The entry below gives a single T cell receptor (beta chain) sequence along with its context. What it recognizes is unknown. This record belongs to a study of shared clonotypes between healthy human individuals. Study-level results: Limitation of the genetic and exposure-history diversity represented came from the few donors.

Original analysis: Junction-only sequences without quality scores came from ImmunoSEQ, so filtering differed. Profiling relied on immunoSEQ multiplex PCR, and the TCRdb table lists in-frame clones only, not all of them. V and J calls and clone size are copied from that table; D and trimming were computed from the DNA. The sample holds 1,400,000 or so clones, approximately 98.5% seen once. This TCR came from a man between 25 and 39 years old in good health. The sample was naive CD4+ T cells sorted from blood. Subset specified: CD45RA+ positively selected.

CDR3 sequence reads: CASSILQGVDYGYTF. The CDR3 coding sequence is TGTGCCAGTAGTATATTACAGGGGGTCGACTATGGCTACACCTTC. This chain joins TRBV19 and TRBJ1-2, with TRBD1 identical over 8 bases. Losses at the gene ends were 2 bases for V and 3 bases for J; bases not matched to a gene: 5. Germline V gives CDR1 LNHDA, CDR2 SQIVND (reference sequence). The CDR3 is 15 residues long.